This T cell receptor beta chain comes out of a study of regulatory T cells in long-lasting Graves disease. For the study at large: Graves' patients diagnosed newly had used antithyroid drugs under 3 months.

HTBI primers from iRepertoire and Arm-PCR of CDR3 regions yielded the TCR beta libraries. MiXCR, run by TCRdb on the multiplex PCR reads, gives a single entry per CDR3 protein. The sample carries 400,000 to 500,000 distinct CDR3 sequences, 14% to 15% recorded once. A few counts support this clonotype. The antigen is undetermined. Time point given: newly diagnosed GD, antithyroid drugs for less than 3 months. The TCR library was made from RNA that had been extracted from PBMCs in TRIzol. EDTA tubes held 9 to 10 milliliters of peripheral blood from each patient. The study, taken as a whole, reports: Sharing of public clonotypes was greater in persistent patients (over 2,500) than in new patients (roughly 880).

V was cut by 4 bases and J by 4 bases, with 3 bases left in between. CDR1 ENHRY and CDR2 SYGVKD come from the germline V gene. The length of the CDR3 is 11 residues. These same records also appear under a second study, on T cells in Graves' hyperthyroidism and ophthalmopathy. As reported in that work: Most clonotypes that expanded in the thyroid above 0.001 also showed up in blood.

Sequenced here: peripheral blood mononuclear cells (PBMCs), sampled at new diagnosis, from a patient treated with antithyroid drugs. The gene calls are TRBV10-3 and TRBJ2-3; D gene unclear. This TCR was recovered from a woman aged 25 to 45 with Graves disease. The CDR3 DNA sequence: TGTGCCATCAGTGGTTCAGATACGCAGTATTTT. Translated: CAISGSDTQYF.